The 7 T cell receptor beta chains in this list originate from one sample, sequenced in a study of breast tumors, draining lymph nodes, adjacent tissues. Samples came from axillary lymph nodes draining the breast cancer. MiXCR was run by TCRdb on the multiplex PCR reads, yielding one entry per CDR3 protein. The table records approximately 230,000 distinct CDR3 sequences, less than 40% of them present only once. The sequenced material came from axillary lymph node tissue. The receptors originated from a female donor with breast cancer. Some clones in this sample may be carry-over from other donors' samples.

The gene calls are TRBV7-2 and TRBJ2-3; possibly TRBD1 or TRBD2 for D (7 bases each). Germline loops: CDR1 SGHTA, CDR2 FQGNSA. CDR3 length: 14 residues. V was trimmed by 5 bases and J by 3 bases, leaving 12 bases between them. The CDR3 DNA sequence: TGTGCCAGCAGCCCAGGGGGGGAAACAGATACGCAGTATTTT. This codes for CASSPGGETDTQYF. Drawing the rest from reference TRBV7-2 and TRBJ2-3, the complete variable domain is GAGVSQSPSNKVTEKGKDVELRCDPISGHTALYWYRQSLGQGLEFLIYFQGNSAPDKSGLPSDRFSAERTGGSVSTLTIQRTQQEDSAVYLCASSPGGETDTQYFGPGTRLTVL.

In this sample, this clonotype turned up a few times. A much larger clonotype is one base distant, so this may be a read error. The chain has TRBV19 and TRBJ2-7, with D possibly matching TRBD2 (6 bases). Trimming took off 7 bases at V and 3 bases at J, with 13 bases between the two ends. Germline assignment: CDR1 LNHDA and CDR2 SQIVND (reference sequence). This CDR3 is 13 amino acids long. The chain's CDR3 is CASNIGLNYEQYF. CDR3 coding DNA: TGTGCCAGTAATATCGGACTAAACTACGAGCAGTACTTC.

This clonotype has a handful of counts. The rearrangement joins TRBV20-1 to TRBJ2-1; 9 nucleotides agree with TRBD2. CDR3 size: 16 residues. The germline CDR1 and CDR2 sequences are DFQATT and SNEGSKA (reference sequence). With V trimmed by 4 bases and J by 7 bases, 14 bases remained unmatched. CDR3 in amino acids: CSATSSLAGAPNEQFF. The CDR3 DNA sequence: TGCAGTGCTACCTCCTCCTTAGCGGGGGCGCCAAATGAGCAGTTCTTC.

This clonotype was counted at least ten times. V is TRBV3-1 and J is TRBJ1-6; tentatively, D is TRBD1 (5 bases). The germline CDR1 and CDR2 sequences are LGHDT and YNNKEL (reference sequence). The V end lost 1 base, the J end lost 6 bases, and 10 bases lay between the germline ends. The CDR3 totals 15 residues. The CDR3 reads CASSQGAGTNSPLHF. The CDR3 region has the DNA TGTGCCAGCAGCCAAGGCGCAGGGACTAATTCACCCCTCCACTTT.

This clonotype was seen ten or more times. The chain has TRBV9 and TRBJ2-5, with 11 bases aligning to TRBD2. The germline gives CDR1 SGDLS, CDR2 YYNGEE. This CDR3 has 16 residues. The V gene end was trimmed by 0 bases and the J gene end by 4 bases; junction bases not matched to a gene: 5. CDR3 in amino acids: CASSVDSGRARETQYF. For the CDR3, the DNA is TGTGCCAGCAGCGTAGATAGCGGGAGGGCCCGAGAGACCCAGTACTTC.

This clonotype was seen ten or more times. The chain uses TRBV19 and TRBJ2-7, with TRBD2 matching over 9 bases. The CDR3 length is 15 residues. In germline, CDR1 is LNHDA, CDR2 SQIVND (reference sequence). V was clipped by 3 bases and J by 6 bases; unmatched bases: 9. DNA of the CDR3: TGTGCCAGTAGTATGAGTAGCGGGAGTTTAAGCGAGCAGTACTTC. This encodes CASSMSSGSLSEQYF.

This clonotype was counted ten times or more. The chain employs TRBV28 and TRBJ1-5; possibly TRBD1 for D (5 bases). Germline loops: CDR1 MDHEN, CDR2 SYDVKM. The CDR3 is made up of 13 amino acids. With 7 bases removed from V and 6 bases from J, the gap between germline ends came to 13 bases. CDR3 nucleotides: TGTGCCAGCAATCGACAGTTTTCTCAGCCCCAGCATTTT. Translation gives CASNRQFSQPQHF.